A selection of T cell receptor beta chains follows, all from one sample in a study of T cells expressing NK-cell markers. TCRdb re-called the 5' RACE reads, yielding one record per CDR3 amino acid sequence without DNA. The sample has approximately 110,000 distinct CDR3 sequences, and its top ten clones hold roughly 20%. Source material: blood T cells: a sorted CD56 or NKG2C T cell subset, CD4+ or CD8+ T cells, or bulk PBMC T cells (not recorded which). All receptors derive from a woman aged 18-70 years in good health. The CDR3 runs from the conserved cysteine through the conserved F or W. Fields, in order: V gene, J gene, CDR3 protein.

V gene: TRBV20-1
J gene: TRBJ2-2
CDR3 protein: CSAPLTGELFF

V gene: TRBV24-1
J gene: TRBJ2-3
CDR3 protein: CATSDLNEMTTDTQYF

V gene: TRBV29-1
J gene: TRBJ2-1
CDR3 protein: CSVEIAGGPSEQFF

V gene: TRBV28
J gene: TRBJ2-1
CDR3 protein: CASSPTEYNEQFF

V gene: TRBV5-6
J gene: TRBJ1-5
CDR3 protein: CASSFLMQPQHF

V gene: TRBV24-1
J gene: TRBJ2-1
CDR3 protein: CATRDNNEQFF

V gene: TRBV6-5
J gene: TRBJ2-5
CDR3 protein: CASIKGQTQYF

V gene: TRBV29-1
J gene: TRBJ1-2
CDR3 protein: CSVDPRNDGGYTF

V gene: TRBV7-6
J gene: TRBJ2-3
CDR3 protein: CASSQAGASTDTQYF

V gene: TRBV2
J gene: TRBJ2-3
CDR3 protein: CASRRGPFTDTQYF

V gene: TRBV2
J gene: TRBJ2-3
CDR3 protein: CASSDERGHTDTQYF

V gene: TRBV20-1
J gene: TRBJ1-4
CDR3 protein: CSAREDPGQGWEKLFF

V gene: TRBV28
J gene: TRBJ2-1
CDR3 protein: CASSLRGGGMVPFF

V gene: TRBV7-9
J gene: TRBJ1-1
CDR3 protein: CASTLEGAGTEAFF

V gene: TRBV4-2
J gene: TRBJ2-7
CDR3 protein: CASSQDPTYEQYF

V gene: TRBV30
J gene: TRBJ2-7
CDR3 protein: CACLAGTGEQYF

V gene: TRBV6-5
J gene: TRBJ2-5
CDR3 protein: CASSYRTASKETQYF

V gene: TRBV6-1
J gene: TRBJ2-7
CDR3 protein: CASSPRDSHYEQYF

V gene: TRBV6-5
J gene: TRBJ1-1
CDR3 protein: CASSVGSTEAFF

V gene: TRBV15
J gene: TRBJ1-6
CDR3 protein: CATSRGPAGSPLHF

V gene: TRBV11-2
J gene: TRBJ2-1
CDR3 protein: CASSWGGTVVNEQFF

V gene: TRBV20-1
J gene: TRBJ2-2
CDR3 protein: CSARGNSGANTGELFF

V gene: TRBV28
J gene: TRBJ2-3
CDR3 protein: CASSYGDLTTDTQYF

V gene: TRBV7-3
J gene: TRBJ2-5
CDR3 protein: CASSFLGQPIQETQYF

V gene: TRBV7-9
J gene: TRBJ1-4
CDR3 protein: CASSNGQDVNEKLFF

V gene: TRBV7-8
J gene: TRBJ2-1
CDR3 protein: CASSLPASYNEQFF

V gene: TRBV4-2
J gene: TRBJ1-5
CDR3 protein: CASSQVEAGWSNQPQHF

V gene: TRBV18
J gene: TRBJ2-2
CDR3 protein: CASSPLAGGNTGELFF

V gene: TRBV4-3
J gene: TRBJ1-4
CDR3 protein: CASSQEWGIDATNEKLFF

V gene: TRBV29-1
J gene: TRBJ1-5
CDR3 protein: CSARQGGRDQPQHF

V gene: TRBV10-3
J gene: TRBJ2-3
CDR3 protein: CAPQRQGSTDTQYF

V gene: TRBV28
J gene: TRBJ2-7
CDR3 protein: CASSAPAGWYEQYF

V gene: TRBV29-1
J gene: TRBJ2-5
CDR3 protein: CSDRGQAYQETQYF

V gene: TRBV6-2/TRBV6-3
J gene: TRBJ2-1
CDR3 protein: CASSYSFRDNEQFF

V gene: TRBV7-9
J gene: TRBJ2-5
CDR3 protein: CASRYGPGLAETQYF

V gene: TRBV3-1
J gene: TRBJ2-7
CDR3 protein: CASSPAPNEQYF

V gene: TRBV3-1
J gene: TRBJ2-1
CDR3 protein: CASSQDTESDNEQFF

V gene: TRBV18
J gene: TRBJ2-1
CDR3 protein: CASSPTDEQFF